This TCR beta chain originates from a study of T cell changes during pregnancy in multiple sclerosis. Looked up from germline, CDR1 is LGHNA and CDR2 is YNFKEQ. This CDR3 is built from 19 residues. J lost 7 bases, V lost 0 bases, and 9 bases had no gene match. TCRdb's table, derived via immunoSEQ multiplex PCR, lists solely in-frame clones and lacks some. There are tens of thousands of clones in the sample; roughly nine tenths occur only once, and roughly 0.85% lies in the top ten. The clonotype was recovered from a female donor with multiple sclerosis, enrolled in a pregnancy study. This chain uses TRBV4-2 with TRBJ2-1; TRBD2 matches at 16 bases. Sequencing was performed on peripheral blood, taken in the second trimester of pregnancy. The CDR3 loop reads CASSQEGLAGGASPNEQFF. In DNA form, the CDR3 reads TGTGCCAGCAGCCAAGAGGGACTAGCGGGGGGGGCGTCCCCTAATGAGCAGTTCTTC.